These 8 T cell receptor beta chains came from one sample sequenced in a study of graft-versus-host responses after intestinal transplantation. Assay: immunoSEQ multiplex PCR; the TCRdb copy retains only in-frame clones and omits some. Of about 110,000 clones in the sample, roughly 95% were seen once. Antigens of these TCRs are unknown. The sequenced sample was unstimulated CD8+ T cells sorted from spleen or lymph node cells, obtained before intestinal transplant. Receptor source: a human donor who received an intestinal transplant.

V usage is TRBV11-2 and J usage is TRBJ2-1; D possibly uses TRBD1 or TRBD2 (5 bases each). This CDR3 is built from 16 residues. V lost 5 bases and J 8 bases, leaving 22 bases between the germline ends. Germline values: CDR1 SGHAT, CDR2 FQNNGV. CDR3 residues: CASSPLLGRRADEQFF. The CDR3 coding sequence is TGTGCCAGCAGCCCGCTTCTGGGACGACGTGCTGATGAGCAGTTCTTC.

The chain couples TRBV28 to TRBJ2-7; D perhaps matches TRBD2 (5 bases). Germline V lookup: CDR1 MDHEN, CDR2 SYDVKM. The germline V and J ends were trimmed by 3 bases and 0 bases, with 12 bases remaining between them. The CDR3 is 15 residues long. CDR3 residues: CASSLVMGSSYEQYF. In DNA, the CDR3 is TGTGCCAGCAGTTTGGTAATGGGGAGCTCCTACGAGCAGTACTTC.

The rearrangement links TRBV6-5 to TRBJ2-1; D is ambiguous. The CDR3 consists of 12 residues. V was shortened by 5 bases and J by 7 bases, with 9 bases between the two germline ends. CDR1 is MNHEY and CDR2 is SVGAGI in the germline V gene. CDR3 amino acids: CASSPDANEQFF. CDR3 DNA: TGTGCCAGCAGTCCGGACGCGAATGAGCAGTTCTTC.

The chain uses TRBV5-8 and TRBJ2-5; D is unclear. The V gene's germline CDR1 is SGHTS and CDR2 YDEGEE. The CDR3 spans 12 residues. V lost 2 bases and J 2 bases, leaving 4 bases between the germline ends. CDR3 sequence: CASSFGQETQYF. CDR3 DNA sequence: TGTGCCAGCAGCTTTGGTCAAGAGACCCAGTACTTC.

This chain joins TRBV29-1 and TRBJ2-1, with D possibly matching TRBD2 (5 bases). There are 14 residues in the CDR3. Per germline, CDR1 SQVTM and CDR2 ANQGSEA. Trimming removed 4 bases from V and 6 bases from J, with 16 bases in between. CDR3: CSVVLGGPGNEQFF. CDR3 sequence (DNA): TGCAGCGTTGTACTAGGTGGGCCGGGCAATGAGCAGTTCTTC.

Note on this clone: A junction boundary mismatches the germline segment, possibly from a read error. The chain employs TRBV7-3 and TRBJ2-2; the D is unclear. This CDR3 contains 13 residues. Germline V gives CDR1 SGHTA, CDR2 FQGTGA. Here the CDR3 reads CASSLTHTGELFF. In nucleotides, the CDR3 is TGTGCCAGCAGCCTAACCCACACCGGGGAGCTGTTTTTT.

The V call is TRBV5-1, the J call TRBJ1-2; D call uncertain. The germline CDR1 and CDR2 sequences are SGHRS and YFSETQ. Deletions cut 4 bases from V and 4 bases from J, with 14 bases between. This CDR3 is built from 14 residues. CDR3 coding DNA: TGCGCCAGCAGCCCATTAGACATCTCCTATGGCTACACCTTC. This translates into CASSPLDISYGYTF.

This chain uses TRBV27 with TRBJ2-1; 9 bases are shared with TRBD1. V was pared by 6 bases and J by 9 bases, with 15 bases of the junction left unmatched. The CDR3 sequence is 16 residues long. The germline V gene encodes CDR1 MNHEY and CDR2 SMNVEV (reference sequence). CDR3 sequence reads: CASSPRGDRAMIEQFF. The CDR3 region has the DNA TGTGCCAGCAGCCCCCGTGGGGACAGGGCCATGATTGAGCAGTTCTTC.